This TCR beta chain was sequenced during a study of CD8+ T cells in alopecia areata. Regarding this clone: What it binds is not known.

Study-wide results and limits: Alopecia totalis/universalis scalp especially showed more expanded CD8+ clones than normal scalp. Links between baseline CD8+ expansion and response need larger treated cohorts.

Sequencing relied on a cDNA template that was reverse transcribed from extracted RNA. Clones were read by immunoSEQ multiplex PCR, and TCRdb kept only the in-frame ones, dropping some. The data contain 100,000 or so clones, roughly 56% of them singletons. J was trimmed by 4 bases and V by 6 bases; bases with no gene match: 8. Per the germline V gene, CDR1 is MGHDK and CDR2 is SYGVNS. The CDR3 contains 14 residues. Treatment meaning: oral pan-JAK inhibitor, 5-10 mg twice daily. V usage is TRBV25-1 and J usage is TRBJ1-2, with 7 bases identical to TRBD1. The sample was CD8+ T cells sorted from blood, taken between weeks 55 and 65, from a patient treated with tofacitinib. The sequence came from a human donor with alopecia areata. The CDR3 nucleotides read TGTGCCAGCAGCGACGGACAGGCCTCCTATGGCTACACCTTC. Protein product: CASSDGQASYGYTF.